The T cell receptor beta chain under discussion was sequenced for a study of T cells in Graves' hyperthyroidism and ophthalmopathy. Study in general: Peripheral blood was obtained at initial diagnosis, preceding any treatment. Study results and caveats: Most clonotypes that expanded in the thyroid above 0.001 also showed up in blood.

Patients aged 18 to 65 had newly diagnosed hyperthyroidism that had lasted under 2 months. Researchers took RNA transcripts and amplified the TCR beta CDR3 regions from them. TCR CDR3 underwent first-round RT-PCR with the HTBI primer set. Using its own MiXCR run on the multiplex PCR reads, TCRdb lists one record per CDR3 protein. The data show hundreds of thousands of distinct CDR3 sequences, approximately 15% seen once. This clonotype was observed at least ten times. Its antigen remains unidentified. Germline CDR1 and CDR2: SGHTA and FQGNSA. Trimming stripped 5 bases from V and 3 bases from J, with 5 bases between. The CDR3 covers 11 residues.

The sample was blood. The genes are TRBV7-2 and TRBJ2-7; the D is unclear. This clonotype originated in a woman aged 30 to 39 with Graves' hyperthyroidism that later progressed to Graves' ophthalmopathy. The CDR3 region is CASSNRYEQYF. The CDR3 DNA follows: TGTGCCAGCAGCAACCGCTACGAGCAGTACTTC.